The clone carrying this T cell receptor beta chain was seen ten or more times. This specimen belongs to a study of human T cells and chemical hapten exposure. Study-wide context: TCR yield per sample varied, mainly due to pooled library volumes.

The study's library attached unique molecular identifiers to single cDNA molecules. A single record per CDR3 protein comes from TCRdb applying MiXCR to the RACE reads. The data hold tens of thousands of distinct CDR3 sequences, with approximately 12% observed a single time. Germline CDR1 reads SGHNT; CDR2 reads YYREEE (reference sequence). J gave up 1 base and V 4 bases, and 8 bases lay outside the gene matches. This CDR3 has 15 residues. As for time point: patch test 1, 2 weeks after DPC sensitization. Noted treatment: therapeutic diphenylcyclopropenone sensitization with weekly scalp DPC. The sequencing used whole blood, collected in connection with sensitization to the hapten diphenylcyclopropenone (DPC). The chain combines TRBV5-4 with TRBJ2-7; 7 bases line up with TRBD1. This TCR came from a woman aged 45-65 years with alopecia areata. Some clones in this sample may be carry-over from other donors' samples. CDR3 coding DNA: TGTGCCAGCAGCCTCGGGACAGCTCCGTCCTACGAGCAGTACTTC. Protein product: CASSLGTAPSYEQYF. The complete variable domain, with remaining parts taken from reference TRBV5-4 and TRBJ2-7, reads ETGVTQSPTHLIKTRGQQVTLRCSSQSGHNTVSWYQQALGQGPQFIFQYYREEENGRGNFPPRFSGLQFPNYSSELNVNALELDDSALYLCASSLGTAPSYEQYFGPGTRLTVT.